The 5 T cell receptor beta chains presented below share a single source sample, sequenced in a study of T cells after yellow fever vaccination. One entry per CDR3 protein, called by TCRdb with MiXCR from the 5' RACE reads. The profile shows some 240,000 distinct CDR3 sequences, 3.2% of them singletons. The sequences come from CD4+ T cells sorted from PBMCs, collected 10 days after the yellow fever booster vaccination. Receptors were obtained from a young man who received the YFV17D yellow fever vaccine.

A word on this clonotype: This could be a read error, since a much larger clone is one nucleotide away. The genes are TRBV4-2 and TRBJ1-4; D is uncertain. The CDR3 is made up of 16 amino acids. Germline V gene lookup returns CDR1 LGHNA and CDR2 YNFKEQ. CDR3 protein: CASSPWTGATNGKLFF. The CDR3 bases are TGTGCCAGCAGCCCCTGGACGGGCGCAACTAATGGAAAACTGTTTTTT.

The sample holds a few counts of this clonotype. V usage is TRBV20-1 and J usage is TRBJ2-3, with 10 bases identical to TRBD2. V shed 7 bases, J shed 5 bases, and the junction held 9 bases outside the gene matches. The CDR3 loop spans 14 amino acids. Germline V CDR1 and CDR2: DFQATT, SNEGSKA (reference sequence). The CDR3 DNA is TGCAGTGGGAAGCGGGGGGGACCTGGAGATACGCAGTATTTT. Translation: CSGKRGGPGDTQYF.

This clonotype was picked up a small number of times. The chain is built from TRBV12-3 or TRBV12-4 and TRBJ2-7; the D gene is possibly TRBD1 (5 bases). Deletions cut 1 base from V and 5 bases from J, with 12 bases between. The CDR3 runs 14 residues. The CDR3 DNA is TGTGCCAGCAGTTTAGGGCAGGGATGGGACGAGCAGTACTTC. It codes for CASSLGQGWDEQYF.

This clonotype appeared many times. This chain connects TRBV28 to TRBJ2-3; 8 bases fit TRBD2. The CDR3 is 14 residues long. V was clipped by 5 bases and J by 6 bases; unmatched bases: 7. Germline V gives CDR1 MDHEN, CDR2 SYDVKM. CDR3 sequence: CASSEGLAGDTQYF. As DNA, the CDR3 is TGTGCCAGCAGTGAAGGACTAGCAGGGGATACGCAGTATTTT.

This clonotype was recorded at least ten times. The chain has TRBV7-9 and TRBJ1-4; D remains ambiguous. The CDR3 is 16 residues long. Per germline, CDR1 SEHNR and CDR2 FQNEAQ (reference sequence). V gave up 0 bases and J gave up 0 bases, with 8 bases separating them. CDR3 nucleotide sequence: TGTGCCAGCAGCTTAGCAATTCTCGCAACTAATGAAAAACTGTTTTTT. Amino acids: CASSLAILATNEKLFF.